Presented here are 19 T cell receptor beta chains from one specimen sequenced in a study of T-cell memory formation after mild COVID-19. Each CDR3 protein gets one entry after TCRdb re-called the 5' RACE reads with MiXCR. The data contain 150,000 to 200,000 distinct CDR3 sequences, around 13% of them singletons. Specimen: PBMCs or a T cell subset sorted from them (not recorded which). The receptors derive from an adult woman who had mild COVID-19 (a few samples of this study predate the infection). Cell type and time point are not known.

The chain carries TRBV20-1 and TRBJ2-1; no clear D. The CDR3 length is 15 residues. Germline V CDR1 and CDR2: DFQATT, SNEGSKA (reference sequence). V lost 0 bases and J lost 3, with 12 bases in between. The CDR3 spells CSARDRRVYYNEQFF. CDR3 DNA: TGCAGTGCTAGAGATAGGAGAGTTTACTACAATGAGCAGTTCTTC.

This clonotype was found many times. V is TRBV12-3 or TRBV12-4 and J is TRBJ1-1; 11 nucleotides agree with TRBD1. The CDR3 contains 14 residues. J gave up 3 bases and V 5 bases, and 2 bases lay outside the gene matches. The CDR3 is CASSVGQGDTEAFF. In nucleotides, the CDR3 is TGTGCCAGCAGTGTGGGACAGGGGGACACTGAAGCTTTCTTT.

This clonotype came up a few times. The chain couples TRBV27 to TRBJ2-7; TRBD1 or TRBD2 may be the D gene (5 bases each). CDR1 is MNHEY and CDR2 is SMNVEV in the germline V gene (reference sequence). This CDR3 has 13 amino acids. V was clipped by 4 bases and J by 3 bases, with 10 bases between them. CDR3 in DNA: TGTGCCAGCAGTTCGGGACGGTACTACGAGCAGTACTTC. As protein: CASSSGRYYEQYF.

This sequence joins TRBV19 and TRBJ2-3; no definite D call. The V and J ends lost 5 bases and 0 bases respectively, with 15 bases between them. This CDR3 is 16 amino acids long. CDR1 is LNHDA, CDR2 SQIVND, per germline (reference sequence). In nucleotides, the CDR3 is TGTGCCAGTAGTTTCGTCAGAGACTCTAGCACAGATACGCAGTATTTT. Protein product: CASSFVRDSSTDTQYF.

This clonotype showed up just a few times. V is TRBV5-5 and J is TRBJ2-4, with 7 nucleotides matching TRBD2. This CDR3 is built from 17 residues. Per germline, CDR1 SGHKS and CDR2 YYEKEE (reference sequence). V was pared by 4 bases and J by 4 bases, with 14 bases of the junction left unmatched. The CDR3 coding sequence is TGTGCCAGCAGCCGCAGCGGGGTTAGCGACTTAAAAAACATTCAGTACTTC. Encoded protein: CASSRSGVSDLKNIQYF. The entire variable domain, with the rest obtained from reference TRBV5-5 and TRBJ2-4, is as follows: DAGVTQSPTHLIKTRGQQVTLRCSPISGHKSVSWYQQVLGQGPQFIFQYYEKEERGRGNFPDRFSARQFPNYSSELNVNALLLGDSALYLCASSRSGVSDLKNIQYFGAGTRLSVL.

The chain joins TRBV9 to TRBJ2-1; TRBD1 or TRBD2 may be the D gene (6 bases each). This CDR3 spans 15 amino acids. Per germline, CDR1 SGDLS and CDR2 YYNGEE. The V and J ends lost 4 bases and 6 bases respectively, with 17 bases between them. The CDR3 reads CASSSLAKGGNEQFF. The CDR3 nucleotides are TGTGCCAGCAGCTCACTAGCTAAGGGGGGCAATGAGCAGTTCTTC.

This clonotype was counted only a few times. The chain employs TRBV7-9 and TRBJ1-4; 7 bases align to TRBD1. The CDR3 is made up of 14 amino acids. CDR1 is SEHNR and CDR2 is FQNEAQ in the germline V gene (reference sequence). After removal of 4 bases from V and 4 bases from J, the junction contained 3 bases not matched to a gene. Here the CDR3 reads CASSWGQRNEKLFF. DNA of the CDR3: TGTGCCAGCAGCTGGGGACAGCGTAATGAAAAACTGTTTTTT.

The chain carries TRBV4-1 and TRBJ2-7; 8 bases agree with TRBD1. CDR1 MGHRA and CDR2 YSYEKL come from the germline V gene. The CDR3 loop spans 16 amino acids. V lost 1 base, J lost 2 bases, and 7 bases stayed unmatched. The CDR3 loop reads CASSQGGDRYTYEQYF. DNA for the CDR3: TGCGCCAGCAGCCAAGGTGGGGACAGGTATACCTACGAGCAGTACTTC.

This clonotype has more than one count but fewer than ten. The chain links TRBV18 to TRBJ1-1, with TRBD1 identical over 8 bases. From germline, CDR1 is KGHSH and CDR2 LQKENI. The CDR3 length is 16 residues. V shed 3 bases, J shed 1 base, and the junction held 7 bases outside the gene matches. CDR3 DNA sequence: TGTGCCAGCTCACCCGTTGAGACAGGGGCGAACACTGAAGCTTTCTTT. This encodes CASSPVETGANTEAFF. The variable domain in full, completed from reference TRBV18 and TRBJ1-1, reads NAGVMQNPRHLVRRRGQEARLRCSPMKGHSHVYWYRQLPEEGLKFMVYLQKENIIDESGMPKERFSAEFPKEGPSILRIQQVVRGDSAAYFCASSPVETGANTEAFFGQGTRLTVV.

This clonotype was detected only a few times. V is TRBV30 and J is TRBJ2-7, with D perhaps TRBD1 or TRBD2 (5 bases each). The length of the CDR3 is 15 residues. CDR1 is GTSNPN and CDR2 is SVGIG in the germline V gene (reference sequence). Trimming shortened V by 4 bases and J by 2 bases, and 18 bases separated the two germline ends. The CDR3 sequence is CAWMGDRVGTYEQYF. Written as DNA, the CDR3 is TGTGCCTGGATGGGGGACCGAGTTGGAACCTACGAGCAGTACTTC. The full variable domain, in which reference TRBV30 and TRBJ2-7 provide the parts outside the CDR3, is SQTIHQWPATLVQPVGSPLSLECTVEGTSNPNLYWYRQAAGRGLQLLFYSVGIGQISSEVPQNLSASRPQDRQFILSSKKLLLSDSGFYLCAWMGDRVGTYEQYFGPGTRLTVT.

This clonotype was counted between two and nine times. This CDR3 reads CSVMYQRTTDTQYF. DNA for the CDR3: TGCAGCGTTATGTATCAGCGGACCACAGATACGCAGTATTTT. This chain joins TRBV29-1 and TRBJ2-3, with a weak D call TRBD2 (5 bases). Germline CDR1 is SQVTM and CDR2 is ANQGSEA. CDR3 length: 14 residues. Trimming took off 5 bases at V and 2 bases at J, with 14 bases between the two ends.

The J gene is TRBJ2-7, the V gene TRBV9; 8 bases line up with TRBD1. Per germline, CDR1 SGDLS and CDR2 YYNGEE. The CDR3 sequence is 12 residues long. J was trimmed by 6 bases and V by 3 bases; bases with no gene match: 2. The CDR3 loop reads CASSGQGIEQYF. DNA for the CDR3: TGTGCCAGCAGCGGACAGGGGATCGAGCAGTACTTC.

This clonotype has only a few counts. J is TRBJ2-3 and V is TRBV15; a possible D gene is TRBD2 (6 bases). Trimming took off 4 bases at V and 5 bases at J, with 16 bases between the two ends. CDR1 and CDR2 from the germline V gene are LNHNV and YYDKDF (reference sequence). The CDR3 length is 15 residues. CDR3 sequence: CATSIRSGHGDTQYF. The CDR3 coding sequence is TGTGCCACCAGCATACGGAGCGGGCATGGAGATACGCAGTATTTT.

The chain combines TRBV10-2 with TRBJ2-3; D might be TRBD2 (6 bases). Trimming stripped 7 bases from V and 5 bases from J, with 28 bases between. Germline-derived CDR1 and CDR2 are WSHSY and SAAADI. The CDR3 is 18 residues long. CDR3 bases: TGCGCCAGCACCGACCGACTGGGGGGACTTCCCAAGGGAGATACGCAGTATTTT. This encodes CASTDRLGGLPKGDTQYF.

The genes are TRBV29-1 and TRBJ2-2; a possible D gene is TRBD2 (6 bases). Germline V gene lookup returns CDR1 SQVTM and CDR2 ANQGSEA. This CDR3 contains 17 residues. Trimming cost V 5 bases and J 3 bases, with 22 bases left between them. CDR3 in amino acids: CSVLTGERGQYTGELFF. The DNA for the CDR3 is TGCAGCGTTCTCACGGGGGAGAGAGGTCAATACACCGGGGAGCTGTTTTTT.

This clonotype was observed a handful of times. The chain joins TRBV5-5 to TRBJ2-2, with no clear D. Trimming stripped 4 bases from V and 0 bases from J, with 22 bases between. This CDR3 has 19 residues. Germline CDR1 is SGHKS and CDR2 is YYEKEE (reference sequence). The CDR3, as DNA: TGTGCCAGCAGCCTTAGGTCCCAGGAGCTGGTTTCGAACACCGGGGAGCTGTTTTTT. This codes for CASSLRSQELVSNTGELFF.

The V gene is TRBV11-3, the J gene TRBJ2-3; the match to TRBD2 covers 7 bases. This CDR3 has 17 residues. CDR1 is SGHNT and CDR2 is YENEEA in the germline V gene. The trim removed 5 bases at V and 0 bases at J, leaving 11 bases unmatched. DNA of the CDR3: TGTGCCAGCAGCCGGAGGGAGGGTGGATCTAGCACAGATACGCAGTATTTT. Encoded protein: CASSRREGGSSTDTQYF.

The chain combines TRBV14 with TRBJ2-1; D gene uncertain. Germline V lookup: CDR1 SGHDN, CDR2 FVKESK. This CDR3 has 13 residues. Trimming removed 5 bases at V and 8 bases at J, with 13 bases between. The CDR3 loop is CASSFSISDEQFF. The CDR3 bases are TGTGCCAGCAGCTTCTCTATTTCGGATGAGCAGTTCTTC.

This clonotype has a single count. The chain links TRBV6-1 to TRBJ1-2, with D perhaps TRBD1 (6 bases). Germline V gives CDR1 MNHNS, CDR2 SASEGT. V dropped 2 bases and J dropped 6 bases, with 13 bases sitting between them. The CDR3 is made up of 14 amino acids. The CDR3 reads CASSEWGGRDGYTF. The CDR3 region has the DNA TGTGCCAGCAGTGAATGGGGGGGCAGGGATGGCTACACCTTC.